The T cell receptor beta chain described here comes from a study of post-analysis software for immune sequencing data. Study-level results: Among several TRBV segments more frequent in patients than controls were TRBV5-6, TRBV5-1 and TRBV20-1.

Details on this clonotype: Its antigen remains unknown.

Every TCR beta cDNA library bore unique molecular identifiers. TCRdb re-called the PCR reads through MiXCR, storing one row per CDR3 protein. The data show hundreds of thousands of distinct CDR3 sequences, with about 50% seen just once and approximately 4.5% held by the top ten. V was pared by 4 bases and J by 4 bases, with 8 bases between. Per germline, CDR1 MDHEN and CDR2 SYDVKM. This CDR3 is built from 14 residues. The material sequenced was blood. The source of this sequence is a girl between 5 and 17 years old with multiple sclerosis. The chain employs TRBV28 and TRBJ1-6; tentatively, D is TRBD1 (5 bases). The CDR3 DNA reads as TGTGCCAGCAGTTCCAGGGAATATAATTCACCCCTCCACTTT. It is translated as CASSSREYNSPLHF.